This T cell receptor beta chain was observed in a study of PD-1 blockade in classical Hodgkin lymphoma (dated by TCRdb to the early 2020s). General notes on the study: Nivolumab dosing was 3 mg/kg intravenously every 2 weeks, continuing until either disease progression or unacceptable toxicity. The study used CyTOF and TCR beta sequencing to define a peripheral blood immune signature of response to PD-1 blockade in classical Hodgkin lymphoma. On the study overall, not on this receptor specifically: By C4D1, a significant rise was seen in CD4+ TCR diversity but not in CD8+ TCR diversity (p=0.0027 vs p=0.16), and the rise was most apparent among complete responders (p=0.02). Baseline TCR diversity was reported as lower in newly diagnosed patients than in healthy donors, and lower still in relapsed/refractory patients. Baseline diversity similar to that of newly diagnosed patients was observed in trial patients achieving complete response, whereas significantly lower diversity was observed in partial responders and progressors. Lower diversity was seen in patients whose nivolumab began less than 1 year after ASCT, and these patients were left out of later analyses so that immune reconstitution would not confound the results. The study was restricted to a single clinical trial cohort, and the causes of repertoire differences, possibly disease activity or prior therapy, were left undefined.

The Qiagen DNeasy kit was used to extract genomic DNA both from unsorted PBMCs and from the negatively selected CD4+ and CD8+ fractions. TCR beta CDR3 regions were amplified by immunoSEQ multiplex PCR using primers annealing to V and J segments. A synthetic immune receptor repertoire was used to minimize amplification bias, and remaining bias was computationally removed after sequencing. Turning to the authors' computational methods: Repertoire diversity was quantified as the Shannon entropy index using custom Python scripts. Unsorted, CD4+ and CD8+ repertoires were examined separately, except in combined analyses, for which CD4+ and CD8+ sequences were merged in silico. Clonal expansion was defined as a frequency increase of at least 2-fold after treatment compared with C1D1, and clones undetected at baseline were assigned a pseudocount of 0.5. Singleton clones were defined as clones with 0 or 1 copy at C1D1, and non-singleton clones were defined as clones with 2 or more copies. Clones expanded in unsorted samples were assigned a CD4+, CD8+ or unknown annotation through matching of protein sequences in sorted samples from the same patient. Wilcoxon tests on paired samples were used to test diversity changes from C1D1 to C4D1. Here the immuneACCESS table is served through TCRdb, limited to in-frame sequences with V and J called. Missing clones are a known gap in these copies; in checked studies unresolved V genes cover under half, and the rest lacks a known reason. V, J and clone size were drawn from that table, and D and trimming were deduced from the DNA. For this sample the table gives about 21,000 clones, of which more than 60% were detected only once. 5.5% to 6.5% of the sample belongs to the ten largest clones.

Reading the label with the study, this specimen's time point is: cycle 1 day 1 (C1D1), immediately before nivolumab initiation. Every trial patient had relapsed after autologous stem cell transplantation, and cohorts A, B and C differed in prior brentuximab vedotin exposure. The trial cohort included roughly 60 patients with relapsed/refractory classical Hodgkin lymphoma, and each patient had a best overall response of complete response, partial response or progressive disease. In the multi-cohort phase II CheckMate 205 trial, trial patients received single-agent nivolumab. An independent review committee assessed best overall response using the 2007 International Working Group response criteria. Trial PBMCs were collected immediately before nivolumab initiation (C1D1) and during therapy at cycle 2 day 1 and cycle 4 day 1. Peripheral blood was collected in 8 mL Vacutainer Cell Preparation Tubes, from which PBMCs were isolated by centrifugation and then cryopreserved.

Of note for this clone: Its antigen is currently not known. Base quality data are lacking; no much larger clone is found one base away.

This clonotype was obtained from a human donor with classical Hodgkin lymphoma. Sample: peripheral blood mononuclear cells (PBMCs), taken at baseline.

The CDR3 protein is CASSYDIGGTDTQYF. In nucleotides, the sequence is TGTGCCAGCAGCTATGATATCGGGGGGACAGATACGCAGTATTTT. Here the chain combines TRBV7-9 and TRBJ2-3, and 7 junctional nucleotides match TRBD2. Ends trimmed: V by 4 bases, J by 3 bases; bases unmatched to a gene: 7. CDR1 SEHNR and CDR2 FQNEAQ were looked up in the germline V gene (reference sequence). Taken from cysteine to phenylalanine, the CDR3 has 15 residues. Only the CDR3 DNA is retained, 45 bases long and in frame from the first base.